This T cell receptor (beta chain) was identified in a study of graft-versus-host responses after intestinal transplantation. Only in-frame clones appear in the TCRdb table, and some are missing; sequencing was by immunoSEQ multiplex PCR. Counted here are 8,500 to 11,000 clones, 30% to 35% occurring once; the ten biggest clones make up approximately 5%. The CDR3 extends over 16 amino acids. CDR1 and CDR2 (germline): SGDLS, YYNGEE. Trimming removed 7 bases from V and 5 bases from J, with 24 bases in between. Study findings and constraints: Detection of GvH clones occurred in recipient marrow, and some had their first appearance in ileum or blood.

The TCR comes from a human patient who was an organ donor for intestinal transplantation. The rearrangement joins TRBV9 to TRBJ2-5, with D perhaps assigned TRBD1 or TRBD2 (5 bases each). Source: alloreactive CD4+ T cells from a mixed lymphocyte reaction culture, taken before transplantation. The subset denotes: CFSE-low proliferating T cells sorted from roughly 6-day pre-transplant mixed lymphocyte reaction (GvH or HvG direction). CDR3 loop: CASGAGASRSQETQYF. The CDR3 nucleotides read TGTGCCAGCGGCGCCGGGGCTAGCCGAAGCCAGGAGACCCAGTACTTC.